The 23 T cell receptor beta chains below were found in one sample sequenced in a study of blood T cell repertoires in COVID-19. Method: immunoSEQ multiplex PCR; TCRdb's copy keeps in-frame clones and lacks some. Among 60,000 or so clones listed, around nine tenths were seen once. The specimen sequenced was peripheral blood. All receptors come from an older woman with active COVID-19.

This chain uses TRBV9 with TRBJ2-1; 11 bases align to TRBD2. The CDR3 consists of 15 residues. J was trimmed by 8 bases and V by 4 bases; bases with no gene match: 8. The germline V gene has CDR1 SGDLS and CDR2 YYNGEE. CDR3 amino acids: CASSPRTSGGDEQFF. The CDR3 coding sequence is TGTGCCAGCAGCCCCCGTACTAGCGGGGGCGATGAGCAGTTCTTC.

The rearrangement joins TRBV24-1 to TRBJ2-1; D may be TRBD2 (5 bases). The germline V gene has CDR1 KGHDR and CDR2 SFDVKD. V lost 3 bases and J 6 bases, leaving 14 bases between the germline ends. CDR3 length equals 15 residues. The CDR3 is CATSDPNPGSNEQFF. The CDR3 region has the DNA TGTGCCACCAGTGATCCTAACCCGGGGTCCAATGAGCAGTTCTTC.

In its sample, this clone was seen a few times. This chain links TRBV6-4 with TRBJ1-1; D is undetermined. Germline V gene lookup returns CDR1 MRHNA and CDR2 SNTAGT. V gave up 4 bases and J gave up 0 bases, with 9 bases separating them. The CDR3 covers 14 residues. The CDR3 here is CASSAGGVNTEAFF. CDR3 sequence (DNA): TGTGCCAGCAGTGCTGGAGGCGTGAACACTGAAGCTTTCTTT.

This clone was observed once. The V and J genes are TRBV2 and TRBJ1-4; D ambiguous. The V end was cut by 8 bases, the J end by 2 bases, with 18 bases between. This CDR3 has 16 residues. Looked up from germline, CDR1 is SNHLY and CDR2 is FYNNEI. The CDR3 here is CASSQAGKVTNEKLFF. Here the CDR3 DNA reads TGTGCCAGCTCCCAGGCCGGGAAGGTGACTAATGAAAAACTGTTTTTT.

V usage is TRBV5-4 and J usage is TRBJ2-7; perhaps TRBD2 as D (7 bases). The CDR3 sequence is 16 residues long. Germline V gene data show CDR1 as SGHNT and CDR2 as YYREEE (reference sequence). The germline V and J ends were trimmed by 0 bases and 5 bases, with 18 bases remaining between them. In DNA, the CDR3 is TGTGCCAGCAGCTTGGGCACGGTTGGGGGGGCTCACGAGCAGTACTTC. Its protein is CASSLGTVGGAHEQYF.

The chain links TRBV19 to TRBJ1-5; TRBD1 is a possible D gene (6 bases). Trimming shortened V by 6 bases and J by 0 bases, and 15 bases separated the two germline ends. Looked up from germline, CDR1 is LNHDA and CDR2 is SQIVND (reference sequence). CDR3 length: 16 residues. This CDR3 is CASSLTPTGSNQPQHF. Here the CDR3 DNA reads TGTGCCAGTAGCCTAACACCGACAGGTAGCAATCAGCCCCAGCATTTT.

The chain couples TRBV9 to TRBJ2-1, with D possibly TRBD2 on 6 matching bases. This CDR3 spans 15 amino acids. The germline CDR1 and CDR2 sequences are SGDLS and YYNGEE. V lost 3 bases and J lost 0, with 10 bases in between. CDR3 bases: TGTGCCAGCAGCGGCGGACTAATCTCCTACAATGAGCAGTTCTTC. This gives the protein CASSGGLISYNEQFF. The full variable domain, rest sourced from reference TRBV9 and TRBJ2-1, is DSGVTQTPKHLITATGQRVTLRCSPRSGDLSVYWYQQSLDQGLQFLIQYYNGEERAKGNILERFSAQQFPDLHSELNLSSLELGDSALYFCASSGGLISYNEQFFGPGTRLTVL.

V gene TRBV5-5 combines with J gene TRBJ2-7, with 7 bases aligning to TRBD1. V was clipped by 2 bases and J by 7 bases; unmatched bases: 3. CDR1 and CDR2 from the germline V gene are SGHKS and YYEKEE (reference sequence). The CDR3 is 12 amino acids. In nucleotides, the CDR3 is TGTGCCAGCAGCTTCAACAGGGGTGAGCAGTACTTC. Its protein is CASSFNRGEQYF.

The CDR3 DNA reads TGTGCCAGCAGCCTCAGACTAGCGGGGGACACAGATACGCAGTATTTT. This gives the protein CASSLRLAGDTDTQYF. This chain uses TRBV3-1 (or the pseudogene TRBV3-2) with TRBJ2-3, with 12 bases lining up with TRBD2. Germline V CDR1 and CDR2: LGHDT, YNNKEL (reference sequence). CDR3 length equals 16 residues. Losses at the gene ends were 4 bases for V and 2 bases for J; bases not matched to a gene: 4.

The CDR3 protein is CAWTSPGGVSGELFF. The DNA of the CDR3 is TGTGCCTGGACTTCACCCGGGGGGGTGTCCGGGGAGCTGTTTTTT. The rearrangement uses TRBV30 and TRBJ2-2; 8 nucleotides agree with TRBD2. Trimming cost V 4 bases and J 6 bases; bases outside gene matches: 10. Germline CDR1 and CDR2: GTSNPN and SVGIG (reference sequence). This CDR3 spans 15 amino acids.

The rearrangement links TRBV9 to TRBJ2-2, with 10 positions matching TRBD2. Germline V gene sequence: CDR1 SGDLS, CDR2 YYNGEE. The CDR3 runs to 16 residues. V shed 4 bases, J shed 2 bases, and the junction held 5 bases outside the gene matches. CDR3 DNA sequence: TGTGCCAGCAGCCCCGGGACTAGCGTTAACACCGGGGAGCTGTTTTTT. Residues: CASSPGTSVNTGELFF.

The chain is built from TRBV2 and TRBJ1-4; D is unresolved. The germline V gene has CDR1 SNHLY and CDR2 FYNNEI. The V and J ends lost 2 bases and 3 bases respectively, with 13 bases between them. The CDR3 covers 16 residues. CDR3 region: CASSEHPTGSNEKLFF. DNA of the CDR3: TGTGCCAGCAGTGAACACCCTACCGGGTCTAATGAAAAACTGTTTTTT.

The CDR3 protein is CASAVGQQGLWEQYF. The CDR3 DNA reads TGTGCTAGTGCCGTTGGCCAACAGGGATTGTGGGAGCAGTACTTC. V usage is TRBV12-5 and J usage is TRBJ2-7; a weak D match, TRBD1 (6 bases). There are 15 residues in the CDR3. V lost 7 bases and J lost 7, with 23 bases in between. Germline V gene sequence: CDR1 LGHNT, CDR2 FRNRAP.

The chain carries TRBV19 and TRBJ2-7; no clear D. V was clipped by 4 bases and J by 6 bases, with 16 bases between them. Germline CDR1 and CDR2: LNHDA and SQIVND (reference sequence). This CDR3 region has 14 residues. The CDR3 nucleotides read TGTGCCAGTAGTACCACCCCGGGTGCCGGCGAGCAGTACTTC. Amino acid sequence: CASSTTPGAGEQYF. Filled out from reference TRBV19 and TRBJ2-7, the complete variable domain reads DGGITQSPKYLFRKEGQNVTLSCEQNLNHDAMYWYRQDPGQGLRLIYYSQIVNDFQKGDIAEGYSVSREKKESFPLTVTSAQKNPTAFYLCASSTTPGAGEQYFGPGTRLTVT.

The chain couples TRBV7-2 to TRBJ2-1; 8 bases match TRBD1. Germline V CDR1 and CDR2: SGHTA, FQGNSA. V lost 5 bases and J lost 6; bases outside the gene matches: 9. CDR3 length: 15 amino acids. In DNA form, the CDR3 reads TGTGCCAGCAGCCGTGACCGGGACAGGATCAATGAGCAGTTCTTC. It yields the protein CASSRDRDRINEQFF.

The V call is TRBV24-1, the J call TRBJ2-3, with 7 bases lining up with TRBD1. There are 14 residues in the CDR3. CDR1 is KGHDR, CDR2 SFDVKD, per germline. V dropped 3 bases and J dropped 2; count of bases not matched to a gene: 1. CDR3 protein: CATSDGTVTDTQYF. The CDR3 region has the DNA TGTGCCACCAGTGATGGGACAGTCACAGATACGCAGTATTTT.

V is TRBV5-6 and J is TRBJ1-6, with D unresolved. V lost 7 bases and J 3 bases, leaving 11 bases between the germline ends. CDR3 length: 14 residues. CDR1 and CDR2 (germline): SGHDT, YYEEEE. The chain's CDR3 is CASRSQYYNSPLHF. CDR3 DNA: TGTGCCAGCCGATCACAGTACTATAATTCACCCCTCCACTTT.

The table lists this clone with a few counts. This rearrangement joins TRBV12-3 or TRBV12-4 to TRBJ1-1, with TRBD1 matching over 7 bases. V shed 4 bases and J 6 bases; nucleotides not matched to a gene: 5. The CDR3 extends over 13 amino acids. The CDR3 nucleotides are TGTGCCAGCAGTTCGGACAGGATCGCTGAAGCTTTCTTT. Protein sequence: CASSSDRIAEAFF.

The J gene is TRBJ1-2, the V gene TRBV3-1 (or the pseudogene TRBV3-2), with no clear D. V lost 0 bases to trimming and J lost 4 bases, with 6 bases between them. This CDR3 has 13 amino acids. Germline-derived CDR1 and CDR2 are LGHDT and YNNKEL (reference sequence). CDR3 coding DNA: TGTGCCAGCAGCCAAGAACAGAGCTATGGCTACACCTTC. It is translated as CASSQEQSYGYTF.

V usage is TRBV5-4 and J usage is TRBJ1-6; D gene unclear. Germline CDR1 reads SGHNT; CDR2 reads YYREEE (reference sequence). CDR3 size: 14 residues. The V gene lost 0 bases and the J gene lost 7 bases, with 8 bases spanning the gap. The CDR3 DNA reads TGTGCCAGCAGCTTGGGACACACAAATTCACCCCTCCACTTT. Protein: CASSLGHTNSPLHF. The full variable domain, in which reference TRBV5-4 and TRBJ1-6 provide the parts outside the CDR3, is ETGVTQSPTHLIKTRGQQVTLRCSSQSGHNTVSWYQQALGQGPQFIFQYYREEENGRGNFPPRFSGLQFPNYSSELNVNALELDDSALYLCASSLGHTNSPLHFGNGTRLTVT.

The rearrangement joins TRBV5-1 to TRBJ2-1; 7 nucleotides match TRBD2. CDR1 is SGHRS and CDR2 is YFSETQ in the germline V gene. CDR3 length equals 13 residues. Trimming at V came to 5 bases and at J to 4 bases, leaving 3 bases not matched to a gene. CDR3: CASRREVYNEQFF. CDR3 DNA: TGCGCCAGCAGACGGGAGGTTTACAATGAGCAGTTCTTC.

This clone was counted a few times. The gene calls are TRBV27 and TRBJ2-1, with D uncertain. The CDR3 extends over 15 amino acids. Germline CDR1 reads MNHEY; CDR2 reads SMNVEV (reference sequence). V was trimmed by 7 bases and J by 3 bases, leaving 16 bases between them. CDR3 loop: CASTLSPGGYNEQFF. DNA of the CDR3: TGTGCCAGCACCCTGAGTCCTGGCGGCTACAATGAGCAGTTCTTC.

In nucleotides, the CDR3 is TGTGCCACGGGACAGGGGATGACCGGGGAGCTGTTTTTT. Translation gives CATGQGMTGELFF. The rearrangement uses TRBV7-3 and TRBJ2-2; 10 nucleotides agree with TRBD1. The CDR3 spans 13 residues. Per the germline V gene, CDR1 is SGHTA and CDR2 is FQGTGA. V was clipped by 10 bases and J by 5 bases; unmatched bases: 4.